This T cell receptor (beta chain) was sequenced for a study of shared clonotypes between healthy human individuals. Study context: Donors consisted of two women and a few men between 18 and 49.

Under the authors' procedure: ImmunoSEQ yielded junction-only sequences lacking quality scores, so filtering differed. Sequenced by immunoSEQ multiplex PCR; TCRdb stores in-frame clones only, minus some. The V and J calls and the clone size are those of that table, but D and trimming were determined from the DNA. The sample includes roughly 490,000 clones, around 80% of them seen just once. With V trimmed by 10 bases and J by 8 bases, 17 bases remained unmatched. In germline, CDR1 is SEHNR, CDR2 FQNEAQ (reference sequence). There are 15 residues in the CDR3. Each sample came from a Caucasian adult donor living in Nashville, Tennessee. Unsorted samples drew genomic DNA from approximately 90 million PBMCs.

The sequencing input was PBMCs. The V call is TRBV7-9, the J call TRBJ2-5, with TRBD2 identical over 9 bases. The clonotype originates from a middle-aged woman in good health. Some clones in this sample may be carry-over from other donors' samples. The CDR3 coding sequence is TGTGCCACCTACGGTGCGGGAGGGCCGGACGAAACCCAGTACTTC. Its protein is CATYGAGGPDETQYF. The whole variable domain, remainder taken from reference TRBV7-9 and TRBJ2-5, is DTGVSQNPRHKITKRGQNVTFRCDPISEHNRLYWYRQTLGQGPEFLTYFQNEAQLEKSRLLSDRFSAERPKGSFSTLEIQRTEQGDSAMYLCATYGAGGPDETQYFGPGTRLLVL.